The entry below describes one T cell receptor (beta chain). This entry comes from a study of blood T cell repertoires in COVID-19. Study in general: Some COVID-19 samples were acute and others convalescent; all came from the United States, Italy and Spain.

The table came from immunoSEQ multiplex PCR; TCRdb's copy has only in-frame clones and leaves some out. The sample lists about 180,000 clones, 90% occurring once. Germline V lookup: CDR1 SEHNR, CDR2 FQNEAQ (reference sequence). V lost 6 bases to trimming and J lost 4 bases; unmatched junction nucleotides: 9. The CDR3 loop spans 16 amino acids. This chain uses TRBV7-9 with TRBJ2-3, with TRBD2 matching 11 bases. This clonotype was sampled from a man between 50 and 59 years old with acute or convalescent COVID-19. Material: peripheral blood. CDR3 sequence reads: CASRPGVSGRADTQYF. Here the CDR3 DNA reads TGTGCCAGCAGACCGGGAGTTAGCGGGAGGGCAGATACGCAGTATTTT.